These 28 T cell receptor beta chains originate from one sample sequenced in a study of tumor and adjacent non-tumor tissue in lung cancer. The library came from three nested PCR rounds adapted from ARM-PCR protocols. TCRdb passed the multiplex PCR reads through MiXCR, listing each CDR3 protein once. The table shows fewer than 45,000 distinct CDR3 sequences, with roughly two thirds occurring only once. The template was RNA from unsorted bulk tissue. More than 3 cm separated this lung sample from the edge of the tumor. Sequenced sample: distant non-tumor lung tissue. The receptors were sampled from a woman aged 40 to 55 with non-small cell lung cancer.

CDR3 coding DNA: TGTGCCAGCAGGATTAGGGGACAGGCAGGTCTTGGGAGCAATCAGCCCCAGCATTTT. It codes for CASRIRGQAGLGSNQPQHF. The chain is built from TRBV6-5 and TRBJ1-5, with TRBD1 matching 8 bases. CDR1 is MNHEY, CDR2 SVGAGI, per germline. CDR3 length equals 19 residues. J gave up 1 base and V 6 bases, and 17 bases lay outside the gene matches.

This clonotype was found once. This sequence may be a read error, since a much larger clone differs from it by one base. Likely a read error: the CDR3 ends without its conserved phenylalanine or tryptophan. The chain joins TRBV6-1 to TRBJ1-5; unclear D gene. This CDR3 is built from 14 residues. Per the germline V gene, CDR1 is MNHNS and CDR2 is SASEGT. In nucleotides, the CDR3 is TGTGCCAGCAGTGCCTTGCAGCCTAATCATCCCCAGCATTAT. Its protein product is CASSALQPNHPQHY.

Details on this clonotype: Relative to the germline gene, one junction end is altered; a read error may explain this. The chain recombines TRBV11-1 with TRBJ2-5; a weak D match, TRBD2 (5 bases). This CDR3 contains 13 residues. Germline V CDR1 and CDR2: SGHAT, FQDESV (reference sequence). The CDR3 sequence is CASSRGNQETQYF. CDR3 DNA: TGTGCCAGCAGCCGAGGGAACCAAGAGACACAGTACTTC.

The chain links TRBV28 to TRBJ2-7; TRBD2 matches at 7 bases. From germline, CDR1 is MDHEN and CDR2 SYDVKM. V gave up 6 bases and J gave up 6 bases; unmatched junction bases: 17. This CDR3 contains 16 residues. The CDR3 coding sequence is TGTGCCAGCAGAGTAGCGGGTTCTCTGGGAGCCTGCGAGCAGTACTTC. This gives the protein CASRVAGSLGACEQYF.

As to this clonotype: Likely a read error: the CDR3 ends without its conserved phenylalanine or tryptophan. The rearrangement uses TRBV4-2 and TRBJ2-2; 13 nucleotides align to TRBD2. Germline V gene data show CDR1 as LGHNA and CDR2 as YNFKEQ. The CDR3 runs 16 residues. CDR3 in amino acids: CASSPRLAGGTAELFS. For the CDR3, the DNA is TGCGCCAGCAGCCCTAGACTAGCGGGAGGCACCGCGGAGCTGTTTTCT.

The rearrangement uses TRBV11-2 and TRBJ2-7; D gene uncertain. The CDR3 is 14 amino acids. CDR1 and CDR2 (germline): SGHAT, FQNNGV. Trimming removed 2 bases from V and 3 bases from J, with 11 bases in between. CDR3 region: CASSLRIQHYEQYF. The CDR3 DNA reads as TGTGCCAGCAGCTTACGAATACAGCACTACGAGCAGTACTTC. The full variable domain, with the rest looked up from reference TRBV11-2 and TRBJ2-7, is EAGVAQSPRYKIIEKRQSVAFWCNPISGHATLYWYQQILGQGPKLLIQFQNNGVVDDSQLPKDRFSAERLKGVDSTLKIQPAKLEDSAVYLCASSLRIQHYEQYFGPGTRLTVT.

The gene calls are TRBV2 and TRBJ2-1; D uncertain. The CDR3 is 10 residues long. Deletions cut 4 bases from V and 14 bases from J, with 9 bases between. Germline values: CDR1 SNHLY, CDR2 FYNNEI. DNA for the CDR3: TGTGCCAGCAGTGCGGGTGGGAAGTTCTTC. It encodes CASSAGGKFF.

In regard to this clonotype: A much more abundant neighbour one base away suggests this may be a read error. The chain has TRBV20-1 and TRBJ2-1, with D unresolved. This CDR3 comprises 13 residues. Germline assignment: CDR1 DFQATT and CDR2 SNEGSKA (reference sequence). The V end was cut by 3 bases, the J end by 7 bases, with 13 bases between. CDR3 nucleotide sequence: TGCAGTGCTAGTGGACCTTACGGGAATGAGCAGTTCTTC. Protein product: CSASGPYGNEQFF.

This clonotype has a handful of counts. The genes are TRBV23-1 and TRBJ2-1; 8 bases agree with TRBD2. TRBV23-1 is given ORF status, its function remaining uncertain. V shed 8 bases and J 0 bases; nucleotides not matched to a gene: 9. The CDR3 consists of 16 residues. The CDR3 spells CASGSRGGRSYNEQFF. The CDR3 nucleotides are TGCGCCAGCGGATCACGCGGGGGGCGCTCCTACAATGAGCAGTTCTTC.

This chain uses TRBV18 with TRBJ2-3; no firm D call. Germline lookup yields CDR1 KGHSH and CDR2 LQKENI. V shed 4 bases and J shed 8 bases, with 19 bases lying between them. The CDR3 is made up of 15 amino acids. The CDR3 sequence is CASSLKRDPDGTQYF. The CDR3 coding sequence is TGTGCCAGCTCACTAAAAAGGGATCCCGATGGTACGCAGTATTTT.

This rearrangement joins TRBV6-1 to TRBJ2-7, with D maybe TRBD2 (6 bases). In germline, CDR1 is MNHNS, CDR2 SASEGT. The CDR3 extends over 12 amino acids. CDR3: CASGWAEAGQYF. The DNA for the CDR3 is TGTGCAAGCGGGTGGGCGGAGGCTGGGCAGTACTTC.

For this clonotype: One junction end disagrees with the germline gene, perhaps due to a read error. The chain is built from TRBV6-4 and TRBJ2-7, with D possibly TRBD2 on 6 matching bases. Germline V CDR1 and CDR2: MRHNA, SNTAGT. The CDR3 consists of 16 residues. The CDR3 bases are TGTGTCAGCAGTGACGGGGGACTCAGAATGTCCTACGAGCAGTACTTC. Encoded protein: CVSSDGGLRMSYEQYF.

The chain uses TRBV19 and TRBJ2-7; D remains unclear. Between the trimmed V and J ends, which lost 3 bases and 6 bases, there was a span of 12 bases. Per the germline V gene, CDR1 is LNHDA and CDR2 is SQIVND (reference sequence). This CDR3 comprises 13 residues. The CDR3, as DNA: TGTGCCAGTAGTATTCGTCTTTTCTGCGAGCAGTACTTC. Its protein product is CASSIRLFCEQYF.

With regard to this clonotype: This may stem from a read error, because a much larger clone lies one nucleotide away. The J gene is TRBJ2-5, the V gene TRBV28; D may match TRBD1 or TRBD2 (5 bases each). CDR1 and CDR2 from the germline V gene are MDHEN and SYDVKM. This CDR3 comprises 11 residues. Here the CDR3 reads CAGSPMGAQYF. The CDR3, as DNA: TGTGCCGGCAGCCCGATGGGGGCCCAGTACTTC.

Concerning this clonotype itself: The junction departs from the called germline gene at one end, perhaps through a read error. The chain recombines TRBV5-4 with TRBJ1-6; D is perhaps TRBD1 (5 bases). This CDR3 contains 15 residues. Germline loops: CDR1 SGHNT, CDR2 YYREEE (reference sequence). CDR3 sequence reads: CISSSFSGNNSPLHF. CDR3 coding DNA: TGTATCAGCAGCTCTTTTTCAGGGAATAATTCACCCCTCCACTTC.

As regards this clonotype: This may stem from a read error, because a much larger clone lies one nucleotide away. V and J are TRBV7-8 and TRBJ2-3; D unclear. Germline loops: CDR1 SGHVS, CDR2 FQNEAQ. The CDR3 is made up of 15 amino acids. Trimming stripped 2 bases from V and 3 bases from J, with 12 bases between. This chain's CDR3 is CASSLLRVGTDTQYF. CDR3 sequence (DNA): TGTGCCAGCAGCTTACTTCGTGTTGGGACAGATACGCAGTATTTT.

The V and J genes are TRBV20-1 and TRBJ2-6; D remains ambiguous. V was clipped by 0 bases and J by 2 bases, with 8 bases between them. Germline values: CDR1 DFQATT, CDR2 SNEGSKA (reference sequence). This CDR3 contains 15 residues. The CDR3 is CSARDRAAGANVLTF. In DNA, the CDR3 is TGCAGTGCTAGAGATCGGGCGGCTGGGGCCAACGTCCTGACTTTC.

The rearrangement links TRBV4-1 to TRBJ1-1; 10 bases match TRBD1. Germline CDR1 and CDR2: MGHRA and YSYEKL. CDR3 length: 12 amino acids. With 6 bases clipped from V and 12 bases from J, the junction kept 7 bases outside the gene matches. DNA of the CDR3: TGCGCCAGCAGTCCAGGGACAGGGGCGTCTTTCTTT. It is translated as CASSPGTGASFF.

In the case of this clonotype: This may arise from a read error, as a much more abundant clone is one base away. CDR3 nucleotide sequence: TGCGCCAGCAGTGAGAACCCAGGACGTAATGAAAAACTGTTTTTT. Residues: CASSENPGRNEKLFF. The chain combines TRBV10-1 with TRBJ1-4; no firm D call. This CDR3 has 15 residues. The V and J ends lost 2 bases and 4 bases respectively, with 11 bases between them. Germline CDR1 is WNHNN and CDR2 is SYGVQD (reference sequence).

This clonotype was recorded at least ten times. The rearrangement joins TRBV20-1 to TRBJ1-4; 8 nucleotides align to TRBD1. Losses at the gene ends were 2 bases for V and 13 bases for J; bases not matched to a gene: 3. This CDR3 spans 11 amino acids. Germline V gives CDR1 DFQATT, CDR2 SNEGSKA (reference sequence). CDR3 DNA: TGCAGTGCTAGACCCGACAGGGGACTGTTTTTT. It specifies CSARPDRGLFF.

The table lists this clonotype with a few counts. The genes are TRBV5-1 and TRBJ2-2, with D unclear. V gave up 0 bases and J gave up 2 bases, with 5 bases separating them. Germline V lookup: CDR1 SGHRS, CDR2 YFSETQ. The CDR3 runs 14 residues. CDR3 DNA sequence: TGCGCCAGCAGCTTGGACGGTAACACCGGGGAGCTGTTTTTT. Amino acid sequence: CASSLDGNTGELFF.

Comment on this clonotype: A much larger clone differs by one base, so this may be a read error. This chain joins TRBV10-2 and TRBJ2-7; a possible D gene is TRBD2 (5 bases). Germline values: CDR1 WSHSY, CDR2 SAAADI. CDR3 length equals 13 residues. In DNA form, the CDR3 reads TGCGCCAACAGTGAGAAGGACTCTCGCGAGCAGTACTTC. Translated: CANSEKDSREQYF.

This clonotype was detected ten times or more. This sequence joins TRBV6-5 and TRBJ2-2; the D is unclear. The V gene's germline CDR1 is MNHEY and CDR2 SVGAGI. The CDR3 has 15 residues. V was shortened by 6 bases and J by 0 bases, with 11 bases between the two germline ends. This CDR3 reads CASRTGDSNTGELFF. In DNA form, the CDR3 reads TGTGCCAGCAGGACCGGCGACTCGAACACCGGGGAGCTGTTTTTT.

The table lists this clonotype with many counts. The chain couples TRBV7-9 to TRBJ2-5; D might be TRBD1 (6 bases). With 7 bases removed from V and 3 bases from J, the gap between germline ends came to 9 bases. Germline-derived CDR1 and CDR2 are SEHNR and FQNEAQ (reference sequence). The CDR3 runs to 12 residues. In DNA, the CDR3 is TGTGCCAGCACCCACAGGGAAGAGACCCAGTACTTC. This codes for CASTHREETQYF.

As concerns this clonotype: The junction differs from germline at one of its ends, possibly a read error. The CDR3 DNA is TGTACCAGCAGCTTAGGTAGCGGGGGAGTGACAGATACGCAGTATTTT. This encodes CTSSLGSGGVTDTQYF. The chain employs TRBV7-9 and TRBJ2-3; 9 nucleotides match TRBD2. This CDR3 is 16 amino acids long. Germline values: CDR1 SEHNR, CDR2 FQNEAQ (reference sequence).

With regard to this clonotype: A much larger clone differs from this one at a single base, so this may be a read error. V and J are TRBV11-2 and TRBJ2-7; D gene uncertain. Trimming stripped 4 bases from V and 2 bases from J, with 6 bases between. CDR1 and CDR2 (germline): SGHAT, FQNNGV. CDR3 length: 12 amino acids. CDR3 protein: CASSSTTYEQYF. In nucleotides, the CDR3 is TGTGCCAGCAGCTCGACCACCTACGAGCAGTACTTC.

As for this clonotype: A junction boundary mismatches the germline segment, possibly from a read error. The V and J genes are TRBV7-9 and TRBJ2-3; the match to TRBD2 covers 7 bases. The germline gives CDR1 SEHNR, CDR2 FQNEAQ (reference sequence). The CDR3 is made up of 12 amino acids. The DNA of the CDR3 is TGTGTCAGCAGGGAGGGAGCAGATACGCAGTATTTC. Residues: CVSREGADTQYF.

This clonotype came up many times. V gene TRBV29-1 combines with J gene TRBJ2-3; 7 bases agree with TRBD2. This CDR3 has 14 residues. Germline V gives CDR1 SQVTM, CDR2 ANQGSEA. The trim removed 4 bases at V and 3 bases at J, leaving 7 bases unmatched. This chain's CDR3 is CSVAASGRTDTQYF. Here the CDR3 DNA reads TGCAGCGTTGCCGCTAGCGGTAGGACAGATACGCAGTATTTT.